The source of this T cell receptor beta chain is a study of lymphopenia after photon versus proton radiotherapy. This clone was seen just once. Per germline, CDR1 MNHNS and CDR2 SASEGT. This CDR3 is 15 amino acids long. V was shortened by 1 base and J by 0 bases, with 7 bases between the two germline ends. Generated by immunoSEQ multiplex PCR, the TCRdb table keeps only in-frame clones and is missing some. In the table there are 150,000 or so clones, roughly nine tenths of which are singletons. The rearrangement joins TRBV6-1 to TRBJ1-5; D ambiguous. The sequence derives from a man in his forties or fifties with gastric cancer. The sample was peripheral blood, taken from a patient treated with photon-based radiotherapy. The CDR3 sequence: CASSEGVYSNQPQHF. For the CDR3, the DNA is TGTGCCAGCAGTGAAGGGGTGTATAGCAATCAGCCCCAGCATTTT.